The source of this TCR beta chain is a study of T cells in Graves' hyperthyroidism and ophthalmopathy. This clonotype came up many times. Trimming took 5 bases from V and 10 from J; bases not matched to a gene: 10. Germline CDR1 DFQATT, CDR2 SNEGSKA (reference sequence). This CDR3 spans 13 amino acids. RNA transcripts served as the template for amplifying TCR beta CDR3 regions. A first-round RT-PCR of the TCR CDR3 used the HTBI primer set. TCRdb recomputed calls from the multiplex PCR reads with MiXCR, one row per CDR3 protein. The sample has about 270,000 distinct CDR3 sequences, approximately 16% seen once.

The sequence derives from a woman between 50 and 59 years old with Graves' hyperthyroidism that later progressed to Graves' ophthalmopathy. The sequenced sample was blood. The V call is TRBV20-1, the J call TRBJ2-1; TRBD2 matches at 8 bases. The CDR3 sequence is CSAPPGLEYEQFF. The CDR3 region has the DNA TGCAGTGCTCCACCGGGACTAGAATACGAGCAGTTCTTC.